The clone carrying this T cell receptor (beta chain) was detected a few times. This sample was taken from a study of identical twins. TCRdb reanalysed the 5' RACE reads using MiXCR and keeps one entry per CDR3 protein. The repertoire consists of about 790,000 distinct CDR3 sequences, with 15% to 20% occurring once and the leading ten covering approximately 14%. This CDR3 contains 16 residues. Germline trimming cut 4 bases from V and 2 bases from J; bases unmatched to any gene: 11. CDR1 is DFQATT and CDR2 is SNEGSKA in the germline V gene (reference sequence). This same sample was also part of a study on T cells expressing NK-cell markers. That publication notes: In roughly six donors, dominant CD3+CD56+NKG2C+ clonotypes ranked among the top 10 CD8+ clonotypes.

Material for sequencing was PBMCs. This receptor was obtained from a woman in her late teens or twenties in good health. The rearrangement uses TRBV20-1 and TRBJ2-1, with 7 bases that match TRBD2. The CDR3 sequence: CSAKQTTSVTYNEQFF. CDR3 in DNA: TGCAGTGCTAAACAAACTACTAGCGTGACCTACAATGAGCAGTTCTTC.